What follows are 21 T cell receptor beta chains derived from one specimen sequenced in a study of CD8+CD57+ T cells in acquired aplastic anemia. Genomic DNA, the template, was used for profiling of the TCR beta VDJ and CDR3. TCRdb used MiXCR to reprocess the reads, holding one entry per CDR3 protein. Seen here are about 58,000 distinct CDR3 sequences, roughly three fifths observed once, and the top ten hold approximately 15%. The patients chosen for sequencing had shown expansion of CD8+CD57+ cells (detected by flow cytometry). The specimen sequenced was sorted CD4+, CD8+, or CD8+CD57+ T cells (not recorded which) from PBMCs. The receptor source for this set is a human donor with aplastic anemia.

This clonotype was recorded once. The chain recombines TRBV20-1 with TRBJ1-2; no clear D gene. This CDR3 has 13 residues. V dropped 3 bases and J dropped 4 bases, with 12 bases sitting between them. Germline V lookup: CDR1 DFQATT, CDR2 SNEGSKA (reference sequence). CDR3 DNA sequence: TGCAGTGCTAGGGACCGAGAGTTCTATGGCTACACCTTC. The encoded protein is CSARDREFYGYTF.

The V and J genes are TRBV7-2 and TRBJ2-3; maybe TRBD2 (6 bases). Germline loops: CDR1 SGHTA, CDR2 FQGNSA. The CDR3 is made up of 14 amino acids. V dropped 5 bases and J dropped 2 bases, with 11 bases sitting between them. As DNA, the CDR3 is TGTGCCAGCAGCCCCGGACTATCCACAGATACGCAGTATTTT. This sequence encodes CASSPGLSTDTQYF.

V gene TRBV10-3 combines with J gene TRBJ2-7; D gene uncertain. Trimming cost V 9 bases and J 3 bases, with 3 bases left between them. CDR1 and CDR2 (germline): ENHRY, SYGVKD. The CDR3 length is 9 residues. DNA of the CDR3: TGTGCCATAGGCTACGAGCAGTACTTC. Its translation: CAIGYEQYF.

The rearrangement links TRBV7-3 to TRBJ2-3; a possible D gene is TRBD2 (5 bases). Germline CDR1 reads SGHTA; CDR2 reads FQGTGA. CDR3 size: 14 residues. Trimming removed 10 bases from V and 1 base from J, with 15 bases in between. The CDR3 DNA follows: TGTGCCACAGCCAGGACCGGGGGCACAGATACGCAGTATTTT. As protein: CATARTGGTDTQYF.

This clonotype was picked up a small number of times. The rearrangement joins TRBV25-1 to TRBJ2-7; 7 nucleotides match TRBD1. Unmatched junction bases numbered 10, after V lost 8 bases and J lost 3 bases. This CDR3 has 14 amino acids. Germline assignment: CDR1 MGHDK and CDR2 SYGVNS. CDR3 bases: TGTGCCAGCTCTATACCGGGACAGAACTACGAGCAGTACTTC. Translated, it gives CASSIPGQNYEQYF.

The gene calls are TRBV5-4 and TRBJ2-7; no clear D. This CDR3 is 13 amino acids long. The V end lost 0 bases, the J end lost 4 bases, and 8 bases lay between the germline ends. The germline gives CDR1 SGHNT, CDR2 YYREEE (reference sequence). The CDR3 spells CASSLGKEYEQYF. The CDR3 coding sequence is TGTGCCAGCAGCTTGGGTAAGGAATACGAGCAGTACTTC.

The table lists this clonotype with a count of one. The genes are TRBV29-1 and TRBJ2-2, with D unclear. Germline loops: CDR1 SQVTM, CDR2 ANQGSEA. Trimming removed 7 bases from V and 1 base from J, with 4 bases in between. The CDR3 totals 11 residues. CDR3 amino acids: CSAGNTGELFF. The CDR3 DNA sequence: TGCAGCGCCGGGAACACCGGGGAGCTGTTTTTT.

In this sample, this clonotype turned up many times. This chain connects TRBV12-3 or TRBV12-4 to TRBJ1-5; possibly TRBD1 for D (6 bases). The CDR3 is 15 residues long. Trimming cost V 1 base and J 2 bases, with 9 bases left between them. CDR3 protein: CASSLDREGNQPQHF. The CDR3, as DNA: TGTGCCAGCAGTTTAGACAGGGAGGGCAATCAGCCCCAGCATTTT.

As DNA, the CDR3 is TGTGCCATCAGTGAGTTTGGGGATGGGGCTGAAGCTTTCTTT. Translation gives CAISEFGDGAEAFF. The rearrangement uses TRBV10-3 and TRBJ1-1; D is undetermined. The V and J ends lost 1 base and 6 bases respectively, with 12 bases between them. Germline assignment: CDR1 ENHRY and CDR2 SYGVKD. The CDR3 is made up of 14 amino acids.

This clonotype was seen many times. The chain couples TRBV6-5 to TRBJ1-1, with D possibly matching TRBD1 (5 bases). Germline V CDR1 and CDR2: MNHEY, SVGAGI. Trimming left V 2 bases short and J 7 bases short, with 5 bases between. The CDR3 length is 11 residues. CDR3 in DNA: TGTGCCAGCAGTTACGACAGTGAAGCTTTCTTT. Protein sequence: CASSYDSEAFF.

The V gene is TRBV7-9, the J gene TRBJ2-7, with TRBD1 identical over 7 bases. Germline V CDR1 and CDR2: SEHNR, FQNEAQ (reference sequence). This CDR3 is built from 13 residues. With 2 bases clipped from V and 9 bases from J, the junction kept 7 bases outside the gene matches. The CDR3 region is CASSLKGDRRQYF. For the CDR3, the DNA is TGTGCCAGCAGCTTAAAGGGGGACAGAAGGCAGTACTTC. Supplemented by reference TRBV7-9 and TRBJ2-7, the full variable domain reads DTGVSQNPRHKITKRGQNVTFRCDPISEHNRLYWYRQTLGQGPEFLTYFQNEAQLEKSRLLSDRFSAERPKGSFSTLEIQRTEQGDSAMYLCASSLKGDRRQYFGPGTRLTVT.

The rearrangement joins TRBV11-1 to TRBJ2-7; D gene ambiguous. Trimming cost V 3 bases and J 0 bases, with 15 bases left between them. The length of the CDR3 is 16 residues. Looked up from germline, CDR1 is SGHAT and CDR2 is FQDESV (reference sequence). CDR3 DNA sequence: TGTGCCAGCAGCTTGGTTGGCACACCCCACTCCTACGAGCAGTACTTC. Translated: CASSLVGTPHSYEQYF.

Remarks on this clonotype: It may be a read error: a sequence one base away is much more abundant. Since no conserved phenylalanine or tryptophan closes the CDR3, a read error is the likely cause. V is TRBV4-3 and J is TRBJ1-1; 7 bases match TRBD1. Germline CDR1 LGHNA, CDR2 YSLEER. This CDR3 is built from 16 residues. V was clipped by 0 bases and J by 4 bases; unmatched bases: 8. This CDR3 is CASSQDRTGEATEAFS. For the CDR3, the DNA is TGCGCCAGCAGCCAAGATCGCACAGGGGAGGCCACTGAAGCTTTCTCT.

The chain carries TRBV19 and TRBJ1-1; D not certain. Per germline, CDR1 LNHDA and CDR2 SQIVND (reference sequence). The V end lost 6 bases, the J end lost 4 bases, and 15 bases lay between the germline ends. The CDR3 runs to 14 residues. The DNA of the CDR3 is TGTGCCAGTAGCCCGGGTAGAAGGAGCACTGAAGCTTTCTTT. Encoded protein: CASSPGRRSTEAFF.

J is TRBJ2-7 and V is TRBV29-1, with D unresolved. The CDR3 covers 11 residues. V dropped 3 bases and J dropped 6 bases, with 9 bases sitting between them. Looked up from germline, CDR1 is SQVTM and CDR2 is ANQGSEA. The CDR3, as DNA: TGCAGCGTTGAGACCGTCAGCGAGCAGTACTTC. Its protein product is CSVETVSEQYF.

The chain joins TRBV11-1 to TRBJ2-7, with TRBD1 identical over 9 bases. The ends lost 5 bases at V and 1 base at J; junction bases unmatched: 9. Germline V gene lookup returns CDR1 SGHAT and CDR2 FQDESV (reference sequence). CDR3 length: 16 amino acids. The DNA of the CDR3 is TGTGCCAGCAGCCCGGGACAGGGCCCTACTTCCTACGAGCAGTACTTC. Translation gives CASSPGQGPTSYEQYF.

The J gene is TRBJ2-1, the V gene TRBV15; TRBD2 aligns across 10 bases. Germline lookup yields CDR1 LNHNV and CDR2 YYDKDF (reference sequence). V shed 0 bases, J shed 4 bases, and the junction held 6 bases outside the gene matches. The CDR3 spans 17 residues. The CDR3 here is CATSREKAGGQYNEQFF. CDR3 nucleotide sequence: TGTGCCACCAGCAGAGAAAAAGCGGGAGGGCAATACAATGAGCAGTTCTTC. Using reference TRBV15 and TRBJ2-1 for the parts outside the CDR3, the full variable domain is DAMVIQNPRYQVTQFGKPVTLSCSQTLNHNVMYWYQQKSSQAPKLLFHYYDKDFNNEADTPDNFQSRRPNTSFCFLDIRSPGLGDTAMYLCATSREKAGGQYNEQFFGPGTRLTVL.

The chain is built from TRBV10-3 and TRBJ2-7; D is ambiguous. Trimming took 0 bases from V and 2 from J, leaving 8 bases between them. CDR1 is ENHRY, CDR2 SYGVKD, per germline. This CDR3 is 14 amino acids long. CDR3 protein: CAISESVGTYEQYF. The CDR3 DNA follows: TGTGCCATCAGTGAGTCGGTTGGTACCTACGAGCAGTACTTC.

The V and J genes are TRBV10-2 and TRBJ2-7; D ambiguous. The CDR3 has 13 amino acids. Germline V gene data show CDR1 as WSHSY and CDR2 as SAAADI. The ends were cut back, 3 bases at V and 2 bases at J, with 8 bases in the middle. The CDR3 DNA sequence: TGCGCCAGCAGTGATAGACCGCCCTACGAGCAGTACTTC. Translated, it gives CASSDRPPYEQYF.

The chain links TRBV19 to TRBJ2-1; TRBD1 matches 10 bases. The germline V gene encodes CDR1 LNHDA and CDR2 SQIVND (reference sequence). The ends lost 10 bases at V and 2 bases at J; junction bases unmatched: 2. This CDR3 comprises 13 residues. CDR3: CAIGQGAYNEQFF. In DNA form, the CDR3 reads TGTGCCATCGGACAGGGGGCCTACAATGAGCAGTTCTTC. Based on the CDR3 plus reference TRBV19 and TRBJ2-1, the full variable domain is DGGITQSPKYLFRKEGQNVTLSCEQNLNHDAMYWYRQDPGQGLRLIYYSQIVNDFQKGDIAEGYSVSREKKESFPLTVTSAQKNPTAFYLCAIGQGAYNEQFFGPGTRLTVL.

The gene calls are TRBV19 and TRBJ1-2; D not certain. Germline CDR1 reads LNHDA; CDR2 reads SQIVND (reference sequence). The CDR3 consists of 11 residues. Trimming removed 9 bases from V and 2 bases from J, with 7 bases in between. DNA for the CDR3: TGTGCCAGCGCGTTGAACTATGGCTACACCTTC. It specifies CASALNYGYTF.